The sequence of this T cell receptor beta chain was determined in a study of blood T cell repertoires in COVID-19. Overall study context: Spain, Italy and the United States supplied samples that represented acute and convalescent COVID-19. T cells, B-cell-depleted T cells, or PBMCs provided the cDNA or gDNA that served as material.

Original analysis: The assay estimated nucleated cells by amplifying reference gene primers. Using immunoSEQ multiplex PCR, the repertoire was profiled, and TCRdb retains in-frame clones only, with some absent. Clonal size and the V and J genes are those of that table, whereas D and trimming came from the DNA. This sample has a few hundred thousand clones, with roughly 86% found just once. The CDR3 consists of 15 residues. Trimming took 6 bases from V and 5 from J; bases not matched to a gene: 6. Germline values: CDR1 LGHDT, CDR2 YNNKEL (reference sequence). Sample: peripheral blood. The chain recombines TRBV3-1 (or the pseudogene TRBV3-2) with TRBJ1-6, with TRBD1 identical over 8 bases. The sequence derives from a woman aged 45-65 years with acute or convalescent COVID-19. The CDR3 protein is CASSDRGFDNSPLHF. CDR3 bases: TGTGCCAGCAGTGACAGGGGATTCGATAATTCACCCCTCCACTTT.